Below are 9 T cell receptor beta chains sequenced from a single sample in a study of PD-1 blockade in classical Hodgkin lymphoma. Sequencing was performed with immunoSEQ multiplex PCR; in TCRdb, only in-frame clones are kept and a portion is missing. The table shows about 35,000 clones, with less than 85% occurring only once. Relapses following autologous stem cell transplantation were seen in all patients, with brentuximab vedotin exposure varying. The sequences come from peripheral blood mononuclear cells (PBMCs), collected before the second cycle of nivolumab. All receptors derive from a human donor with classical Hodgkin lymphoma.

There are a few counts of this clone. The rearrangement joins TRBV12-2 to TRBJ1-2; whether TRBD1, the table's D call, matches the DNA was not checked. TRBV12-2 is an annotated pseudogene. The CDR3 runs to 16 residues. CDR3 nucleotide sequence: TGTGCAAGTCGCCCGTTCCTACAGGGGCCCAGCTATGGCTACACCTTC. It encodes CASRPFLQGPSYGYTF.

The V gene is TRBV6-5, the J gene TRBJ2-2; 7 nucleotides align to TRBD1. After removal of 5 bases from V and 6 bases from J, the junction contained 3 bases not matched to a gene. The CDR3 is made up of 13 amino acids. CDR1 MNHEY and CDR2 SVGAGI come from the germline V gene. The CDR3 nucleotides are TGTGCCAGCAGTCGTACAGGGGCCGGGGAGCTGTTTTTT. Translation gives CASSRTGAGELFF.

The chain combines TRBV4-3 with TRBJ2-3, with D perhaps TRBD2 (6 bases). This CDR3 is 15 amino acids long. V was shortened by 0 bases and J by 1 base, with 8 bases between the two germline ends. CDR1 and CDR2 (germline): LGHNA, YSLEER. CDR3 nucleotides: TGCGCCAGCAGCCAAGAGGCGGGGCGCACAGATACGCAGTATTTT. This sequence encodes CASSQEAGRTDTQYF.

The count of this clone is one. The chain recombines TRBV5-4 with TRBJ2-1, with TRBD1 matching over 7 bases. The germline CDR1 and CDR2 sequences are SGHNT and YYREEE (reference sequence). The CDR3 loop spans 13 amino acids. J lost 9 bases, V lost 4 bases, and 7 bases had no gene match. CDR3 nucleotides: TGTGCCAGCAGCCAGGACAGGAGGATTGAGCAGTTCTTC. Translating it yields CASSQDRRIEQFF.

This clone was counted a single time. The chain employs TRBV7-8 and TRBJ1-5; a weak D match, TRBD1 (6 bases). Germline V gene sequence: CDR1 SGHVS, CDR2 FQNEAQ. This CDR3 is 16 amino acids long. Trimming removed 1 base at V and 4 bases at J, with 14 bases between. The CDR3 DNA sequence: TGTGCCAGCAGCTTAGGGGACACCCCGGGGAATCAGCCCCAGCATTTT. Protein product: CASSLGDTPGNQPQHF.

V usage is TRBV19 and J usage is TRBJ2-5; D is uncertain. The germline V gene has CDR1 LNHDA and CDR2 SQIVND (reference sequence). V lost 4 bases, J lost 3 bases, and 6 bases lay in between. The CDR3 totals 12 residues. Here the CDR3 reads CASSNTKETQYF. CDR3 nucleotides: TGTGCCAGTAGTAACACGAAAGAGACCCAGTACTTC.

This chain joins TRBV30 and TRBJ1-5; the D gene is possibly TRBD1 (5 bases). Germline values: CDR1 GTSNPN, CDR2 SVGIG (reference sequence). CDR3 length equals 15 residues. The V and J ends lost 0 bases and 4 bases respectively, with 13 bases between them. CDR3 sequence: CAWSVGGVGNQPQHF. The CDR3 bases are TGTGCCTGGAGTGTCGGAGGGGTGGGGAATCAGCCCCAGCATTTT. The full variable domain, in which reference TRBV30 and TRBJ1-5 provide the parts outside the CDR3, is SQTIHQWPATLVQPVGSPLSLECTVEGTSNPNLYWYRQAAGRGLQLLFYSVGIGQISSEVPQNLSASRPQDRQFILSSKKLLLSDSGFYLCAWSVGGVGNQPQHFGDGTRLSIL.

The rearrangement uses TRBV9 and TRBJ2-5; 8 bases fit TRBD2. V trimming: 0 bases; J trimming: 2 bases; junction bases outside the gene matches: 6. Germline V gene lookup returns CDR1 SGDLS and CDR2 YYNGEE. This CDR3 has 16 amino acids. The CDR3 protein is CASSVATTGGQETQYF. CDR3 bases: TGTGCCAGCAGCGTAGCTACGACGGGGGGGCAAGAGACCCAGTACTTC.

This sequence joins TRBV7-2 and TRBJ2-3; maybe TRBD1 (6 bases). This CDR3 contains 14 residues. Germline V gene sequence: CDR1 SGHTA, CDR2 FQGNSA. The V and J ends lost 1 base and 4 bases respectively, with 9 bases between them. In DNA form, the CDR3 reads TGTGCCAGCAGCTTAGGACAGGTCCCAGATACGCAGTATTTT. Its protein is CASSLGQVPDTQYF.